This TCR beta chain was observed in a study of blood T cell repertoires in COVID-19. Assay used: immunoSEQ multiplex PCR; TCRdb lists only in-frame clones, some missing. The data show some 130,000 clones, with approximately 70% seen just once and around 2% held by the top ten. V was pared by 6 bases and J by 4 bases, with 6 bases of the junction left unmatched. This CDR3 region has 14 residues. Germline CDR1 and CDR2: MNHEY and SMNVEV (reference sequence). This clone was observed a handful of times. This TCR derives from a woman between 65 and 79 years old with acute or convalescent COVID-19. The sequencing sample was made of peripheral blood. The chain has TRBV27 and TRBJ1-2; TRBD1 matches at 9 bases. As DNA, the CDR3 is TGTGCCAGCAGACTACAGGGGGCCACCTATGGCTACACCTTC. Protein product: CASRLQGATYGYTF.